The TCR beta chain described here comes from a study of OX40 agonist ivuxolimab in advanced cancers. Overall study: There were three patients with partial responses, one having hepatocellular carcinoma and two cutaneous melanoma.

Study-wide points: With doses of 0.1 to 3.0 mg/kg, CD4+ and CD8+ blood T cells had undergone clonal expansion by week 6. Mean expanded clone counts were higher in CD8+ than CD4+ T cells.

CDR3 size: 16 residues. The germline gives CDR1 MNHEY, CDR2 SVGAGI. V lost 4 bases, J lost 2 bases, and 16 bases lay in between. A note on this clone: Its antigen remains unknown.

The data were produced by immunoSEQ multiplex PCR, yet TCRdb's version contains in-frame clones alone and is incomplete. The sample consists of around 65,000 clones, 90% of them appearing once. The chain employs TRBV6-5 and TRBJ2-3, with D perhaps being TRBD1 or TRBD2 (5 bases each). This sample comprised CD4+ or CD8+ T cells sorted from blood, obtained in a trial of the OX40 agonist ivuxolimab. This clonotype originated in an adult with an advanced solid tumor such as melanoma, head and neck, liver or kidney cancer. The CDR3 loop reads CASSWGQRRYTDTQYF. In DNA, the CDR3 is TGTGCCAGCAGTTGGGGCCAGCGGCGATACACAGATACGCAGTATTTT.